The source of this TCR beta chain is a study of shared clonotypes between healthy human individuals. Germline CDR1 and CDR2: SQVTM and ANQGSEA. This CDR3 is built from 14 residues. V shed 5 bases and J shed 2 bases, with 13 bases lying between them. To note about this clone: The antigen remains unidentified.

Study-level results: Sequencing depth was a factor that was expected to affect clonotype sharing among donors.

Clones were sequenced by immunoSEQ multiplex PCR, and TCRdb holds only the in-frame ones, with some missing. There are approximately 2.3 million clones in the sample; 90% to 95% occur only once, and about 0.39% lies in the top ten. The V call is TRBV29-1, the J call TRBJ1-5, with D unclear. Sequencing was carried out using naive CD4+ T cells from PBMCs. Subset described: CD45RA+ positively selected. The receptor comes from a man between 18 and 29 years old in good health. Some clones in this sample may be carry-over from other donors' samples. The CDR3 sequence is CSVLTLGGNQPQHF. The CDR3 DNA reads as TGCAGCGTTCTGACTTTAGGTGGCAATCAGCCCCAGCATTTT.